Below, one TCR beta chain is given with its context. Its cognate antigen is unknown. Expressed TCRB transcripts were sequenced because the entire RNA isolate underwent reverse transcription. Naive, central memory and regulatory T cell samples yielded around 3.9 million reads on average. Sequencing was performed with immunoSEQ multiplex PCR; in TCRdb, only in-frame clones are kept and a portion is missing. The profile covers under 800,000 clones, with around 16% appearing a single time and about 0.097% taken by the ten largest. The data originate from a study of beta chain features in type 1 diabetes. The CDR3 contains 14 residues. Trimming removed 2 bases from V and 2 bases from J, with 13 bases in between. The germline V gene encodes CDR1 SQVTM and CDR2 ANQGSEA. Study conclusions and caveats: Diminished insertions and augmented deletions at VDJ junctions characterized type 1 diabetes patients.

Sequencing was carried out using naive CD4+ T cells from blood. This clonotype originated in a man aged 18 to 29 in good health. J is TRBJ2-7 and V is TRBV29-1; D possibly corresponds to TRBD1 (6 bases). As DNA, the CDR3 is TGCAGCGTTGAAAGAGGGGACAAAGCCTACGAGCAGTACTTC. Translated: CSVERGDKAYEQYF.